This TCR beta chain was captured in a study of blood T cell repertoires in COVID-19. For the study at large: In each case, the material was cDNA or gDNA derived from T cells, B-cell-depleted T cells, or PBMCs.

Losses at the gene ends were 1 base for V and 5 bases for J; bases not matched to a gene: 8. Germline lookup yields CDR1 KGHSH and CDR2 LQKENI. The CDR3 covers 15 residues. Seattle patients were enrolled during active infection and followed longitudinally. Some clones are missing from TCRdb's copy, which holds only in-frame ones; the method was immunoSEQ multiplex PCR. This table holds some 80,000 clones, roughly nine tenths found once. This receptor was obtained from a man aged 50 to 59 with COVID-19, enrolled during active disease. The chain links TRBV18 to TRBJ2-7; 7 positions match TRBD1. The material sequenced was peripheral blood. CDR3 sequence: CASSPQDRSHDEQYF. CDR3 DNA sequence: TGTGCCAGCTCACCACAGGACAGGTCGCACGACGAGCAGTACTTC.